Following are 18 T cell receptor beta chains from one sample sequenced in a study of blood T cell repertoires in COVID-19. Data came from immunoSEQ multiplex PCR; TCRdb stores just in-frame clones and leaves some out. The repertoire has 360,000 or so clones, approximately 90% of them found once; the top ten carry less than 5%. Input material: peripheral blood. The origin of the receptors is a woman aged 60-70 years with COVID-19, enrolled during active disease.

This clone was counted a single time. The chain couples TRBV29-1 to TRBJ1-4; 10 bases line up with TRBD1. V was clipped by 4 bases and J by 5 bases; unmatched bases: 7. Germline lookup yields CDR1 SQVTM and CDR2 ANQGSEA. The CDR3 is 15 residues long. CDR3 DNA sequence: TGCAGCGTTGCCGGGACAGGGGTACGGAATGAAAAACTGTTTTTT. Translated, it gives CSVAGTGVRNEKLFF. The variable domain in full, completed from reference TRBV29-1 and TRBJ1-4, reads SAVISQKPSRDICQRGTSLTIQCQVDSQVTMMFWYRQQPGQSLTLIATANQGSEATYESGFVIDKFPISRPNLTFSTLTVSNMSPEDSSIYLCSVAGTGVRNEKLFFGSGTQLSVL.

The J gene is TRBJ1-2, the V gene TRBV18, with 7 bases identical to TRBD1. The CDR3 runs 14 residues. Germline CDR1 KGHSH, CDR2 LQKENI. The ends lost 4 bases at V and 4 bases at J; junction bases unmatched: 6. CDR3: CASSQQGDGYGYTF. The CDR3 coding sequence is TGTGCCAGCTCACAGCAGGGGGACGGCTATGGCTACACCTTC.

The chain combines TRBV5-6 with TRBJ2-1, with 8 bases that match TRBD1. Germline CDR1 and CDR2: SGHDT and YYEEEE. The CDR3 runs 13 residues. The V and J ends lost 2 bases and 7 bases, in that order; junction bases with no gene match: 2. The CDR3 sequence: CASSLQGENEQFF. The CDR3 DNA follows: TGTGCCAGCAGCTTACAGGGGGAGAATGAGCAGTTCTTC.

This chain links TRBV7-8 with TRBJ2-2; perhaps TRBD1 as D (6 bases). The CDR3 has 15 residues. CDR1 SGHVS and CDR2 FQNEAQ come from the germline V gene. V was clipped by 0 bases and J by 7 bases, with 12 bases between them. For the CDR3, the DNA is TGTGCCAGCAGCTTAGCGGGGGCCGCTAACGGGGAGCTGTTTTTT. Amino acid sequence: CASSLAGAANGELFF.

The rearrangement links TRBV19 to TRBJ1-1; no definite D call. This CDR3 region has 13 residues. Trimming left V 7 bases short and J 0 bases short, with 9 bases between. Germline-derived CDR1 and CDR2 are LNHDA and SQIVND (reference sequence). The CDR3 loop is CASKEGLNTEAFF. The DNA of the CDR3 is TGTGCCAGTAAGGAGGGTTTGAACACTGAAGCTTTCTTT.

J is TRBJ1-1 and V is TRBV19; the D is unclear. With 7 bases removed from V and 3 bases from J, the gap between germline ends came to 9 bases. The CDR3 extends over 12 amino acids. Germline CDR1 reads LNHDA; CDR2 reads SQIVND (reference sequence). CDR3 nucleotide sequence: TGTGCCAGTAACGGAGCTTACACTGAAGCTTTCTTT. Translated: CASNGAYTEAFF.

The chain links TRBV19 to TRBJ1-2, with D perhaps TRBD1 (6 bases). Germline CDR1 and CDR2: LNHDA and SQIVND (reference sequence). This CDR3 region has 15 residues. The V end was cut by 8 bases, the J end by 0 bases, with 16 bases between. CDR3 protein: CASQPRQATNYGYTF. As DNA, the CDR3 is TGTGCCAGTCAACCCCGACAGGCAACTAACTATGGCTACACCTTC.

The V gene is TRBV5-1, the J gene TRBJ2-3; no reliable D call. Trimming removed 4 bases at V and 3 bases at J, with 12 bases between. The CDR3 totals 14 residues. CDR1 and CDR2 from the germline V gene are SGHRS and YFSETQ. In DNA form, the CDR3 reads TGCGCCAGCAGCCCCGGAGAGTTAACAGATACGCAGTATTTT. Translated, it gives CASSPGELTDTQYF.

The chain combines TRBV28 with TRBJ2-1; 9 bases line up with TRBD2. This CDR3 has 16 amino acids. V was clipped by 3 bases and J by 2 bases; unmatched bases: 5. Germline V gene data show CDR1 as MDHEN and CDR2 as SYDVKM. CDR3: CASSFSGSLPYNEQFF. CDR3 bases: TGTGCCAGCAGTTTTAGCGGGAGCCTCCCCTACAATGAGCAGTTCTTC.

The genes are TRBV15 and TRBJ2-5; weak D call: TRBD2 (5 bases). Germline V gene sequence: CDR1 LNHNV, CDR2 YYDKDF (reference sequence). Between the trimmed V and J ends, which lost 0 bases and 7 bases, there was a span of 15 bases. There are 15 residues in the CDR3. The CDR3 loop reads CATSRDNPHEGTQYF. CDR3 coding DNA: TGTGCCACCAGCAGAGATAATCCCCATGAGGGGACCCAGTACTTC.

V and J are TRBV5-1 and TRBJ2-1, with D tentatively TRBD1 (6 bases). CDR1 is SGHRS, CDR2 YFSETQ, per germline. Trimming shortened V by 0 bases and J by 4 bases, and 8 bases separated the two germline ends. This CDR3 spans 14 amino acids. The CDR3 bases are TGCGCCAGCAGCTTGGGGACAGCTTACAATGAGCAGTTCTTC. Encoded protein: CASSLGTAYNEQFF.

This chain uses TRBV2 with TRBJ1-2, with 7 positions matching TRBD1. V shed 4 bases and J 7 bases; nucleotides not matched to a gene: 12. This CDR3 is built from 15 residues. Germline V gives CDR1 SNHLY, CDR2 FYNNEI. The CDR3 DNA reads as TGTGCCAGCAGTGTACGGGACAGCGCATTCAGTGGCTACACCTTC. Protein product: CASSVRDSAFSGYTF. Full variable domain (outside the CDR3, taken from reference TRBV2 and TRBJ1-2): EPEVTQTPSHQVTQMGQEVILRCVPISNHLYFYWYRQILGQKVEFLVSFYNNEISEKSEIFDDQFSVERPDGSNFTLKIRSTKLEDSAMYFCASSVRDSAFSGYTFGSGTRLTVV.

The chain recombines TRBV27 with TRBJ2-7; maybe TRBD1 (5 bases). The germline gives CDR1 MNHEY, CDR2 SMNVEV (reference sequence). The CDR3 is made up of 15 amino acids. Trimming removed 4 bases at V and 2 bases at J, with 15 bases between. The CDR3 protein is CASSSSPTVPYEQYF. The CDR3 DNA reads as TGTGCCAGCAGTTCGTCCCCGACAGTACCCTACGAGCAGTACTTC.

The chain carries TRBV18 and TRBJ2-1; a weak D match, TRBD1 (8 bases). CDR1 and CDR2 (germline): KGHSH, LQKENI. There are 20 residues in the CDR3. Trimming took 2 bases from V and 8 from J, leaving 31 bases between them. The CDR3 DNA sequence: TGTGCCAGCTCACCATCTGCTGGACAGGGAGGGAATGGCCGTTTGGATGAGCAGTTCTTC. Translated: CASSPSAGQGGNGRLDEQFF.

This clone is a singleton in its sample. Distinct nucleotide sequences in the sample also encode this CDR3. The CDR3 bases are TGTGCCAGCAAGGACAGGGGGAGTCAGCCCCAGCATTTT. It is translated as CASKDRGSQPQHF. The rearrangement uses TRBV19 and TRBJ1-5, with 10 bases identical to TRBD1. Germline CDR1 reads LNHDA; CDR2 reads SQIVND (reference sequence). The ends lost 9 bases at V and 6 bases at J; junction bases unmatched: 5. CDR3 length: 13 residues.

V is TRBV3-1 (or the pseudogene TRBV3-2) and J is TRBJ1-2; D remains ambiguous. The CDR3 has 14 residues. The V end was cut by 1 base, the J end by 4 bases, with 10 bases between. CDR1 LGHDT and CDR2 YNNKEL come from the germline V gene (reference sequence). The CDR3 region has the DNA TGTGCCAGCAGCCAAGGATATCAGTCCTATGGCTACACCTTC. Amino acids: CASSQGYQSYGYTF.

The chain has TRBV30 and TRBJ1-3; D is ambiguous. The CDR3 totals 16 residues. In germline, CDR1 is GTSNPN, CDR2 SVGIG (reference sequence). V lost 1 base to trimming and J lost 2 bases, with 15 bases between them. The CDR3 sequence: CAWSAQPPGAGNTIYF. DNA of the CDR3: TGTGCCTGGAGTGCCCAACCCCCAGGTGCTGGAAACACCATATATTTT.

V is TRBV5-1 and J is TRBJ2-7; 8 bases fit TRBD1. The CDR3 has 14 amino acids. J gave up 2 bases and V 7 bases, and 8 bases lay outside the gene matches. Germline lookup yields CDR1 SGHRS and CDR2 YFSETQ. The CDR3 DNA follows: TGCGCCAGCTGCCCTCAGGGGGCTACCTACGAGCAGTACTTC. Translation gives CASCPQGATYEQYF. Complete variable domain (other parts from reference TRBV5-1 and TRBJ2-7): KAGVTQTPRYLIKTRGQQVTLSCSPISGHRSVSWYQQTPGQGLQFLFEYFSETQRNKGNFPGRFSGRQFSNSRSEMNVSTLELGDSALYLCASCPQGATYEQYFGPGTRLTVT.